Below, one T cell receptor beta chain is given with its context. No antigen is known for it. This record comes from a study of identical twins. A template switching step contributed a universal primer site, while unique molecular identifiers were present in the cDNA. MiXCR, run by TCRdb on the 5' RACE reads, gives a single entry per CDR3 protein. The sample holds approximately 500,000 distinct CDR3 sequences; 13% to 15% are singletons and the top ten take more than 0.4%. Trimming took 3 bases from V and 7 from J, leaving 12 bases between them. This CDR3 region has 13 residues. Germline lookup yields CDR1 SGHTA and CDR2 FQGNSA. Donors were all healthy Caucasians. General study points: Zero-insertion analyses might be partly confounded by invariant T cells like MAIT and iNKT.

These data also featured in a second study, about yellow fever vaccine responses in identical twins. That report notes: Reportedly, twins showed a vaccine T cell response that looked partly convergent and partly personalized.

Sequences were obtained from CD4+ T cells sorted from blood. The chain carries TRBV7-2 and TRBJ2-5, with D perhaps TRBD2 (6 bases). The receptor was derived from a woman aged 18-29 years in good health. CDR3 region: CASSLGGSGTQYF. The CDR3 DNA follows: TGTGCCAGCAGCTTGGGAGGTTCGGGGACCCAGTACTTC.